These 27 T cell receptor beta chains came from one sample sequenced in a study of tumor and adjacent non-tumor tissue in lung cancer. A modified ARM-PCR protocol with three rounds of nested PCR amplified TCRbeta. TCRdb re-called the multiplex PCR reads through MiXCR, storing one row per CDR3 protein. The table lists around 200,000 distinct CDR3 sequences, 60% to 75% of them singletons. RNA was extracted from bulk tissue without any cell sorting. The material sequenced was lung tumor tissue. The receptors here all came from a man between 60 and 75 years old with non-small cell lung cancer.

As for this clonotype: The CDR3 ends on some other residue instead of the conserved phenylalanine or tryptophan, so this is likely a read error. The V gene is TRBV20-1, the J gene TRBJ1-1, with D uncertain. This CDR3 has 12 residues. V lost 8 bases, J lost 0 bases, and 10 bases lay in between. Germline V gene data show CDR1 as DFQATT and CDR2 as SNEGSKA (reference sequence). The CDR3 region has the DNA TGCAGTACTACATACTTGAACACTGAAGCTTTCTAT. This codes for CSTTYLNTEAFY.

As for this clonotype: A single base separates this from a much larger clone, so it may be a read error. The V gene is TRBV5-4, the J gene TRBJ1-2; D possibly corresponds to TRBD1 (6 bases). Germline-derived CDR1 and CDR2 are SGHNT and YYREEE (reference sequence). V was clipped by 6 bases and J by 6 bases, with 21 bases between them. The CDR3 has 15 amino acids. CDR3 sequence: CASTPGGLGANGYTF. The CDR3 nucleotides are TGTGCCAGCACCCCTGGAGGACTGGGGGCGAATGGCTACACCTTC.

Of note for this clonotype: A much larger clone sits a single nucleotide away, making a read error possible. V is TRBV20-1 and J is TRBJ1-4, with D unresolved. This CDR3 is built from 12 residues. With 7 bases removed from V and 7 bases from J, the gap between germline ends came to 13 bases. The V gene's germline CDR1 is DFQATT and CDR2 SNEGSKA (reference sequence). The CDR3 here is CSGRWGIEKLFF. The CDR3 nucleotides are TGCAGTGGGAGGTGGGGAATTGAAAAACTGTTTTTT.

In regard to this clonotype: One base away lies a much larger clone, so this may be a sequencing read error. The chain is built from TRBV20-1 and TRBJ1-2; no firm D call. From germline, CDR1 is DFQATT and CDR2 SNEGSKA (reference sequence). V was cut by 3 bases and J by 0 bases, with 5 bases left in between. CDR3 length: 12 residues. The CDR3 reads CSARSTNYGYTF. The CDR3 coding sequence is TGCAGTGCTAGGTCTACTAACTATGGCTACACCTTC.

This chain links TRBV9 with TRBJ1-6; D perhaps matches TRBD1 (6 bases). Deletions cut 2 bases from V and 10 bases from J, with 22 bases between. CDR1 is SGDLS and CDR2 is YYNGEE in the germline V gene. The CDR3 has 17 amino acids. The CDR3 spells CASSVRDTEITGSPLHF. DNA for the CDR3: TGTGCCAGCAGCGTTCGGGACACGGAGATAACAGGATCACCCCTCCACTTT.

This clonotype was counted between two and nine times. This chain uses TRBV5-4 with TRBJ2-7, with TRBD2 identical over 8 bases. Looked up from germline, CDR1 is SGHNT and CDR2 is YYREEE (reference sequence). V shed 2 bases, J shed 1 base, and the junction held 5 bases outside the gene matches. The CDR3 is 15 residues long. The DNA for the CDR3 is TGTGCCAGCAGCTTAGGGGGACTAGGGTCCTACGAGCAGTACTTC. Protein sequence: CASSLGGLGSYEQYF.

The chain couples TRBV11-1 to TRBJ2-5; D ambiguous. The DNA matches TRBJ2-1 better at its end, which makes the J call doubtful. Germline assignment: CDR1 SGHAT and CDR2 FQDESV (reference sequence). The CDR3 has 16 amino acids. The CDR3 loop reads CASSLARSLVQETQFF. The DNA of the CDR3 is TGTGCCAGCAGCTTAGCGCGGTCGCTAGTCCAAGAGACCCAGTTCTTC.

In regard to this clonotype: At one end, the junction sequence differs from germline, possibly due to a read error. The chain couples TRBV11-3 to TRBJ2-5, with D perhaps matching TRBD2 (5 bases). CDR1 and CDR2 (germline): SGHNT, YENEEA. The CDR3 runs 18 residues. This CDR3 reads CAISSQSRGRWFQETQYF. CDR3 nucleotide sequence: TGTGCCATCAGCTCGCAGAGTCGAGGGCGTTGGTTCCAAGAGACCCAGTACTTC.

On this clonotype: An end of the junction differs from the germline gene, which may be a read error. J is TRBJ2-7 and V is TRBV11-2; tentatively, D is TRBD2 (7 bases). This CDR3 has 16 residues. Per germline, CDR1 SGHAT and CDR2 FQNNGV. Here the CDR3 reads CASRRGRGAISYEQYF. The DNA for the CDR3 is TGTGCCAGCAGGCGTGGGAGGGGGGCTATCTCCTATGAGCAGTACTTC.

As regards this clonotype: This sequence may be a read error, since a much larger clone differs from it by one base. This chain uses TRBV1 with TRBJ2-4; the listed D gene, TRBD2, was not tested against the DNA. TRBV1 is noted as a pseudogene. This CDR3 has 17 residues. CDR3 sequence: CTSSSITPRSRKNIQYF. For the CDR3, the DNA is TGCACCAGCAGCTCGATCACCCCCCGGAGTAGGAAAAACATTCAGTACTTC.

The CDR3 nucleotides are TGCAGTGCCGAGGCCGGAGCGGAGAACACAGATACGCAGTATTTT. It yields the protein CSAEAGAENTDTQYF. V and J are TRBV20-1 and TRBJ2-3; a possible D gene is TRBD2 (5 bases). The germline V and J ends were trimmed by 6 bases and 2 bases, with 18 bases remaining between them. CDR1 is DFQATT and CDR2 is SNEGSKA in the germline V gene (reference sequence). This CDR3 contains 15 residues.

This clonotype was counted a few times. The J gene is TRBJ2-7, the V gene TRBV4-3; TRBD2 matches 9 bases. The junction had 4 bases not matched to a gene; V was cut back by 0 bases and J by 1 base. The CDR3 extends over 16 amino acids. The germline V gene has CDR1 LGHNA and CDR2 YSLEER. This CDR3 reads CASSQDLSGRSYEQYF. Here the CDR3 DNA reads TGCGCCAGCAGCCAAGATTTAAGCGGGAGGTCCTACGAGCAGTACTTC.

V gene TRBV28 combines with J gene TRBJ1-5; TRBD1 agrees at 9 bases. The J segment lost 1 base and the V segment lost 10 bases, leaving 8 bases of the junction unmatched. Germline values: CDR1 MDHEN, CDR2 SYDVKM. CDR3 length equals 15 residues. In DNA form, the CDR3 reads TGTGCCAACAGACCAACAGGGGGCAGCAATCAGCCCCAGCATTTT. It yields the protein CANRPTGGSNQPQHF.

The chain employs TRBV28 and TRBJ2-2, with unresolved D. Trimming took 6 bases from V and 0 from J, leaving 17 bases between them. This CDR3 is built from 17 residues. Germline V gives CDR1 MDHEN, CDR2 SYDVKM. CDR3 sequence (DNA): TGTGCCAGCAGGCCGGTGGGGTGGGCTTCGAACACCGGGGAGCTGTTTTTT. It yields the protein CASRPVGWASNTGELFF.

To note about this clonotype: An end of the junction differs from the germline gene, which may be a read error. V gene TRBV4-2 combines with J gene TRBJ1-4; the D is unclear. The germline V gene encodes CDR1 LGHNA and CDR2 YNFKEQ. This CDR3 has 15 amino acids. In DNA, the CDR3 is TGCGCCGGCAGCCCCCGGGATAGCTCTAATGAAAAACTGTTTTTT. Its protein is CAGSPRDSSNEKLFF.

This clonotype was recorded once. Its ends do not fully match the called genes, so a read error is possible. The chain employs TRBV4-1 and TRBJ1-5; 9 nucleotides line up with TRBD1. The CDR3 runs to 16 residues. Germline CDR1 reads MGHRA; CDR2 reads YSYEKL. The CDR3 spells CASSQDPGQGNQPHHF. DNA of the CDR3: TGCGCCAGCAGCCAAGATCCGGGACAGGGAAATCAGCCCCACCATTTT.

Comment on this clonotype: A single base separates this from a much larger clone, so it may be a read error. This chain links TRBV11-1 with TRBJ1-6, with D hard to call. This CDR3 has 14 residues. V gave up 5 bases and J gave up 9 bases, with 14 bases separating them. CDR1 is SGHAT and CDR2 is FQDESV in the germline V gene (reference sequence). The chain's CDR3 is CASSPGDAVSPLHF. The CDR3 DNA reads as TGTGCCAGCAGCCCGGGAGACGCGGTTTCACCCCTCCACTTT.

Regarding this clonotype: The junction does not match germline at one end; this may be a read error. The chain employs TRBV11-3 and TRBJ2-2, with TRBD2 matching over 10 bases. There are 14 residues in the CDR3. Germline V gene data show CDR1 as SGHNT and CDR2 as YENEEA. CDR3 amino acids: CASSLAGGTGEMFF. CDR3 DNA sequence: TGTGCTAGCAGCTTAGCGGGGGGAACCGGGGAGATGTTTTTT.

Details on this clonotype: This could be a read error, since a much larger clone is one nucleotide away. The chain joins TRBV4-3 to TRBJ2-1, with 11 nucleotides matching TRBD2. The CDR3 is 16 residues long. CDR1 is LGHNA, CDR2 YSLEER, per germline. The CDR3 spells CASSQPGTSGNNEQLF. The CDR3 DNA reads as TGCGCCAGCAGCCAACCTGGGACTAGCGGAAACAATGAGCAGCTCTTC.

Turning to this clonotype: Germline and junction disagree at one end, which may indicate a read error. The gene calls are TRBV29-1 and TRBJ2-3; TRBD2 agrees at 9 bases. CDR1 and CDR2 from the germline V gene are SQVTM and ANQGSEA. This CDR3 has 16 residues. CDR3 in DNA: TGTATCGCCGCCGGGACTAGCAGGGGGGCTAGGGATACGAAGTATTTT. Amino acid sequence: CIAAGTSRGARDTKYF.

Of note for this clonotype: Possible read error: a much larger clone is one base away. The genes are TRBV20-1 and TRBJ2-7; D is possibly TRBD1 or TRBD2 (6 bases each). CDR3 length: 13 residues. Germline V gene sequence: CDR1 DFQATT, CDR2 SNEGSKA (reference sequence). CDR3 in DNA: TGCAGTGCTAGATGGGAACGGAGGGGGACATATGCTTTC. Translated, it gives CSARWERRGTYAF.

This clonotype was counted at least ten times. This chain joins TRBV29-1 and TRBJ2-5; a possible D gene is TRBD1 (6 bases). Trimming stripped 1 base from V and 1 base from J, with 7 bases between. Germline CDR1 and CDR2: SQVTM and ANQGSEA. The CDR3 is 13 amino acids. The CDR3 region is CSVEGTAQETQYF. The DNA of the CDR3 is TGCAGCGTTGAAGGGACAGCCCAAGAGACCCAGTACTTC.

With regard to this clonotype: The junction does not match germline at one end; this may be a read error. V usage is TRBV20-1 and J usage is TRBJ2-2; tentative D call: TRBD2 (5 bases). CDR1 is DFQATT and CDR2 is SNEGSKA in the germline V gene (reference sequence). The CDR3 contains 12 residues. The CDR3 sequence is CSASLFTGKLSF. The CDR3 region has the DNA TGCAGTGCTAGTCTGTTCACCGGGAAGCTGTCTTTT.

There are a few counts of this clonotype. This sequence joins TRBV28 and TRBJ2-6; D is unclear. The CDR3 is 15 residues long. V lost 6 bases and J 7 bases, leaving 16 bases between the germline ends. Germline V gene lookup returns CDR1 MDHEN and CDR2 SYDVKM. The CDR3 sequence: CASRYDIKSANVLTF. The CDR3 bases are TGTGCCAGCAGATATGACATAAAGTCAGCCAACGTCCTGACTTTC.

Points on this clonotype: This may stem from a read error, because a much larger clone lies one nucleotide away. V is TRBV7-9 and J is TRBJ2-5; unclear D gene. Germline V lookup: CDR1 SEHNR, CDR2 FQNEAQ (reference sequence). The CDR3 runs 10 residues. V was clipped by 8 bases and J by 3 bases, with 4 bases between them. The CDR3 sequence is CASVEETQYF. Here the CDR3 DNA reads TGTGCCAGCGTGGAAGAGACCCAGTACTTC.

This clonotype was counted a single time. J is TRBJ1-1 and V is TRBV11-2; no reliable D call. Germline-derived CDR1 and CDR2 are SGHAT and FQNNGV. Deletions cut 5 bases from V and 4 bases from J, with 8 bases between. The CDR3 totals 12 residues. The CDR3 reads CASSPSSTEAFF. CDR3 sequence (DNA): TGTGCCAGCAGCCCCTCGAGCACTGAAGCTTTCTTT.

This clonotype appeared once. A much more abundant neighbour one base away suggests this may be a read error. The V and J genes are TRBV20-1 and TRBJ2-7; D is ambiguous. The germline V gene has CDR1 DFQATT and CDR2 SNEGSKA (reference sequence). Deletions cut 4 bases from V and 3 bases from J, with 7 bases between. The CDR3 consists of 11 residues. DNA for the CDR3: TGCAGTGCTATCGAGCGCTACGAGCAGTACTTC. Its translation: CSAIERYEQYF.